The 9 T cell receptor beta chains below come from one sample, sequenced in a study of OX40 agonist ivuxolimab in advanced cancers. Clones were sequenced by immunoSEQ multiplex PCR, and TCRdb holds only the in-frame ones, with some missing. Of roughly 89,000 clones listed, about 82% are singletons. This sample comprised CD4+ or CD8+ T cells sorted from blood, obtained in a trial of the OX40 agonist ivuxolimab. These receptors all come from an adult with an advanced solid tumor such as melanoma, head and neck, liver or kidney cancer.

The V call is TRBV13, the J call TRBJ2-7; D is unresolved. Germline V gene data show CDR1 as PRHDT and CDR2 as FYEKMQ (reference sequence). The V end was cut by 0 bases, the J end by 2 bases, with 14 bases between. The CDR3 is 16 residues long. The CDR3 sequence: CASSLGGDRPTYEQYF. CDR3 nucleotides: TGTGCCAGCAGCTTAGGTGGCGACCGGCCAACCTACGAGCAGTACTTC.

As DNA, the CDR3 is TGCAGCGTGACAGGTGGGGGGAGCACTGAAGCTTTCTTT. Residues: CSVTGGGSTEAFF. The chain couples TRBV29-1 to TRBJ1-1, with a tentative D call TRBD1 (6 bases). Germline V gene sequence: CDR1 SQVTM, CDR2 ANQGSEA. The CDR3 runs 13 residues. Trimming cost V 6 bases and J 4 bases, with 15 bases left between them.

The rearrangement uses TRBV6-1 and TRBJ2-2; D perhaps matches TRBD1 (6 bases). In germline, CDR1 is MNHNS, CDR2 SASEGT. V dropped 3 bases and J dropped 5 bases, with 13 bases sitting between them. This CDR3 has 15 residues. The chain's CDR3 is CASSELRDITGELFF. DNA for the CDR3: TGTGCCAGCAGTGAGCTCCGGGACATAACCGGGGAGCTGTTTTTT.

There are a few counts of this clone. V is TRBV6-4 and J is TRBJ2-1; 9 nucleotides agree with TRBD2. The CDR3 has 16 residues. CDR1 is MRHNA, CDR2 SNTAGT, per germline. V was pared by 4 bases and J by 6 bases, with 10 bases of the junction left unmatched. The CDR3 nucleotides are TGTGCCAGCAGTGGAGACGGCGGGAGGGCCGGCAATGAGCAGTTCTTC. Protein: CASSGDGGRAGNEQFF.

In DNA, the CDR3 is TGCGCCAGCAGCCAAGATATAAGGCTAGCGGAAGACAATGAGCAGTTCTTC. This sequence encodes CASSQDIRLAEDNEQFF. The chain combines TRBV4-3 with TRBJ2-1, with TRBD2 matching 7 bases. The CDR3 contains 17 residues. Losses at the gene ends were 0 bases for V and 5 bases for J; bases not matched to a gene: 10. Germline CDR1 is LGHNA and CDR2 is YSLEER.

The rearrangement joins TRBV30 to TRBJ1-5, with 9 bases aligning to TRBD1. This CDR3 is built from 13 residues. CDR1 GTSNPN and CDR2 SVGIG come from the germline V gene (reference sequence). Trimming took 5 bases from V and 4 from J; bases not matched to a gene: 3. CDR3 nucleotide sequence: TGTGCCTGGGAACAGGGGGCGAATCAGCCCCAGCATTTT. It is translated as CAWEQGANQPQHF.

This clone was observed a single time. The gene calls are TRBV9 and TRBJ2-5; the D is unclear. V gave up 2 bases and J gave up 5 bases, with 13 bases separating them. This CDR3 region has 14 residues. Germline values: CDR1 SGDLS, CDR2 YYNGEE. The CDR3 reads CASSVGQLTETQYF. CDR3 sequence (DNA): TGTGCCAGCAGCGTGGGTCAGCTCACGGAGACCCAGTACTTC. Looking up the rest from reference TRBV9 and TRBJ2-5 gives the full variable domain: DSGVTQTPKHLITATGQRVTLRCSPRSGDLSVYWYQQSLDQGLQFLIQYYNGEERAKGNILERFSAQQFPDLHSELNLSSLELGDSALYFCASSVGQLTETQYFGPGTRLLVL.

CDR3: CASSPTSGIRYF. CDR3 bases: TGTGCCAGCAGCCCAACTTCGGGGATTCGGTATTTT. The chain recombines TRBV11-2 with TRBJ2-3, with a possible D match to TRBD2 (5 bases). CDR1 and CDR2 from the germline V gene are SGHAT and FQNNGV. V was pared by 5 bases and J by 14 bases, with 17 bases between. The CDR3 consists of 12 residues.

CDR3 DNA sequence: TGTGCCAGCAGCCCCAAGACACGAGATATGAACACTGAAGCTTTCTTT. Encoded protein: CASSPKTRDMNTEAFF. The chain joins TRBV7-9 to TRBJ1-1; D remains ambiguous. The CDR3 is 16 amino acids. Germline V lookup: CDR1 SEHNR, CDR2 FQNEAQ (reference sequence). The V and J ends lost 5 bases and 0 bases respectively, with 16 bases between them.